This T cell receptor (beta chain) is from a study of OX40 agonist ivuxolimab in advanced cancers. Regarding the study as a whole: Some nonresponders also had low normalized T-cell clonal expansion.

This clone was observed a few times. What it binds is not known. The assay was immunoSEQ multiplex PCR, and TCRdb's table has in-frame clones only and misses some. This table holds 55,000 to 80,000 clones, around 84% found once. The CDR3 has 15 residues. V was shortened by 1 base and J by 1 base, with 8 bases between the two germline ends. Germline V gives CDR1 SGHVS, CDR2 FQNEAQ. The chain employs TRBV7-8 and TRBJ1-5; D is undetermined. Sequencing was performed on CD4+ or CD8+ T cells sorted from blood, taken in a trial of the OX40 agonist ivuxolimab. This clonotype was obtained from an adult with an advanced solid tumor such as melanoma, head and neck, liver or kidney cancer. In DNA, the CDR3 is TGTGCCAGCAGCTTAGTGCGACGGAGCAATCAGCCCCAGCATTTT. It codes for CASSLVRRSNQPQHF.